Listed below are T cell receptor beta chains from one sample, sequenced in a study of post-analysis software for immune sequencing data. TCRdb reanalysed the PCR reads using MiXCR and keeps one entry per CDR3 protein. The sample includes hundreds of thousands of distinct CDR3 sequences, roughly 50% seen only once; the top ten take approximately 4.4%. Material: blood. Source of these receptors: a girl between 10 and 17 years old with multiple sclerosis. The CDR3 runs from the conserved cysteine through the conserved F or W. The order of the fields is J gene, V gene, D gene, clone size, CDR3 protein, CDR3 DNA. The D gene is left open where the match is weak. Clone size is stated in some rows and not others, as once, few, many or a class when expanded.

TRBJ2-7,TRBV5-5,NA,NA,CASSGREPGRGEQYF,TGTGCCAGCAGCGGGCGGGAACCAGGCCGGGGTGAGCAGTACTTC
TRBJ2-1,TRBV5-1,TRBD2,NA,CASSLGGGTSGYYNEQFF,TGCGCCAGCAGCTTGGGGGGGGGGACTAGCGGATACTACAATGAGCAGTTCTTC
TRBJ2-3,TRBV7-8,NA,NA,CASSTHRTSISTDTQYF,TGTGCCAGCAGCACCCATCGGACATCGATCAGCACAGATACGCAGTATTTT
TRBJ2-1,TRBV24-1,TRBD2,NA,CATSDPSGSINEQFF,TGTGCCACCAGTGATCCTAGCGGCTCGATCAATGAGCAGTTCTTC
TRBJ2-5,TRBV5-1,TRBD1,NA,CASSLQGAIQETQYF,TGCGCCAGCAGCTTACAGGGGGCGATCCAAGAGACCCAGTACTTC
TRBJ2-7,TRBV20-1,NA,NA,CSARDKGRAGTNEQYF,TGCAGTGCTAGAGATAAAGGTCGCGCGGGGACGAACGAGCAGTACTTC
TRBJ2-7,TRBV3-1,TRBD1,NA,CASSLSGTVAYEQYF,TGTGCCAGCAGCCTCTCCGGGACAGTAGCCTACGAGCAGTACTTC
TRBJ2-7,TRBV10-3,TRBD1,once,CAISGTASSYEQYF,TGTGCCATCTCCGGGACAGCCAGCTCCTACGAGCAGTACTTC
TRBJ2-7,TRBV5-1,TRBD2,once,CASSGTSGGPYEQYF,TGCGCCAGCAGCGGGACTAGCGGGGGCCCCTACGAGCAGTACTTC
TRBJ1-5,TRBV5-1,NA,NA,CASSLVGADNQPQHF,TGCGCCAGCAGCTTGGTGGGGGCTGACAATCAGCCCCAGCATTTT
TRBJ2-1,TRBV7-7,NA,NA,CASSLGGSPGSEQFF,TGTGCTAGCAGCTTAGGCGGAAGTCCGGGGAGTGAGCAGTTCTTC
TRBJ2-7,TRBV20-1,NA,NA,CSAREGGHYEQYF,TGCAGTGCTAGAGAGGGGGGGCACTACGAGCAGTACTTC
TRBJ1-1,TRBV18,NA,NA,CASSPLVTEAFF,TGTGCCAGCTCACCATTGGTCACTGAAGCTTTCTTT
TRBJ1-2,TRBV2,NA,NA,CASSYQGSNYGYTF,TGTGCCAGCAGTTATCAGGGATCTAACTATGGCTACACCTTC
TRBJ2-1,TRBV3-1,TRBD1,NA,CASSQRIPGQRTQSSYNEQFF,TGTGCCAGCAGCCAGCGAATACCGGGACAGAGGACTCAGAGCTCCTACAATGAGCAGTTCTTC
TRBJ2-5,TRBV12-3/TRBV12-4,TRBD2,NA,CASSSWGTSGGWREQYF,TGTGCCAGCAGTTCGTGGGGGACTAGCGGGGGCTGGAGAGAGCAGTACTTC
TRBJ2-7,TRBV20-1,NA,NA,CSARPLGENYEQYF,TGCAGTGCTAGACCTCTGGGAGAGAACTACGAGCAGTACTTC
TRBJ2-1,TRBV6-1,NA,NA,CASKSGPLGDEQFF,TGTGCCAGCAAATCAGGTCCACTTGGCGATGAGCAGTTCTTC
TRBJ2-7,TRBV5-5,NA,few,CASSLSIAGSSYEQYF,TGTGCCAGCAGCTTGTCCATCGCAGGGTCCTCCTACGAGCAGTACTTC
TRBJ2-5,TRBV5-6,TRBD2,NA,CASSIAGGLETQYF,TGTGCCAGCAGCATAGCGGGGGGGCTGGAGACCCAGTACTTC
TRBJ2-3,TRBV7-9,TRBD1,NA,CASSLWGQGTTDTQYF,TGTGCCAGCAGCTTATGGGGACAGGGGACCACAGATACGCAGTATTTT
TRBJ2-1,TRBV7-2,NA,NA,CASSQPFNEQFF,TGTGCCAGCAGTCAACCTTTCAATGAGCAGTTCTTC
TRBJ2-1,TRBV11-2,NA,NA,CASSPGGQNYNEQFF,TGTGCCAGCAGCCCCGGGGGACAGAACTACAATGAGCAGTTCTTC
TRBJ2-7,TRBV5-1,TRBD2,NA,CASSRGGPPAYEQYF,TGCGCCAGCAGCAGGGGAGGGCCCCCAGCCTACGAGCAGTACTTC
TRBJ2-3,TRBV12-3/TRBV12-4,TRBD1,NA,CASRPPGQGTDTQYF,TGTGCCAGCAGGCCCCCGGGACAGGGCACAGATACGCAGTATTTT
TRBJ1-2,TRBV5-1,NA,NA,CASSLRRVRHGYTF,TGCGCCAGCAGCTTGCGCAGGGTACGGCATGGCTACACCTTC
TRBJ2-7,TRBV10-2,NA,NA,CASSGGSSSYEQYF,TGCGCCAGCAGTGGCGGGTCCTCATCCTACGAGCAGTACTTC
TRBJ2-7,TRBV6-5,NA,few,CASSSFAGNLGEQYF,TGTGCCAGCAGTTCCTTTGCAGGGAACCTAGGGGAGCAGTACTTC
TRBJ2-1,TRBV7-9,NA,once,CAALRGANLPYNEQFF,TGTGCCGCCTTAAGAGGCGCCAACTTACCTTACAATGAGCAGTTCTTC
TRBJ2-3,TRBV4-1,TRBD2,NA,CASSQEAGGSTDTQYF,TGCGCCAGCAGCCAAGAGGCGGGGGGTAGCACAGATACGCAGTATTTT
TRBJ2-7,TRBV2,TRBD1,NA,CASSGSGTGGLPYEQYF,TGTGCCAGCAGTGGGTCCGGGACAGGGGGACTTCCCTACGAGCAGTACTTC
TRBJ2-3,TRBV6-6,NA,NA,CASGVSTDTQYF,TGTGCCAGCGGCGTTAGCACAGATACGCAGTATTTT
TRBJ2-2,TRBV7-2,NA,NA,CASSLVGGPGELFF,TGTGCCAGCAGCTTAGTGGGGGGCCCCGGGGAGCTGTTTTTT
TRBJ2-4,TRBV6-5,TRBD1,few,CASSSTLGTGEYF,TGTGCCAGCAGTTCCACCTTAGGGACAGGGGAGTACTTC
TRBJ2-1,TRBV7-8,NA,NA,CASSSTSSYNEQFF,TGTGCCAGCAGCTCCACGAGCTCCTACAATGAGCAGTTCTTC
TRBJ2-2,TRBV4-2,NA,NA,CASSQALGGFNTGELFF,TGTGCCAGCAGCCAAGCTTTGGGCGGGTTTAACACCGGGGAGCTGTTTTTT
TRBJ2-7,TRBV27,NA,NA,CASSWGVKTGIGEQYF,TGTGCCAGCAGTTGGGGGGTAAAGACAGGGATCGGCGAGCAGTACTTC
TRBJ2-3,TRBV4-2,NA,NA,CASSQGRVGTDTQYF,TGTGCCAGCAGCCAAGGGAGGGTGGGCACAGATACGCAGTATTTT
TRBJ2-7,TRBV6-1,NA,NA,CASSEGVQDLYEQYF,TGTGCCAGCAGTGAAGGGGTACAGGATCTCTACGAGCAGTACTTC
TRBJ2-7,TRBV6-5,NA,few,CASSSARLGFIYEQYF,TGTGCCAGCAGTTCCGCCAGGTTGGGGTTCATATACGAGCAGTACTTC
TRBJ2-3,TRBV3-1,TRBD2,NA,CASSLGLAEPTDTQYF,TGTGCCAGCAGCCTCGGACTAGCGGAACCTACAGATACGCAGTATTTT
TRBJ2-7,TRBV27,TRBD2,NA,CASSFGGSNEQYF,TGTGCCAGCAGTTTCGGCGGGAGCAACGAGCAGTACTTC
TRBJ2-1,TRBV7-3,TRBD2,few,CASSQTSGRRWNEQFF,TGTGCCAGCAGCCAAACTAGCGGGAGGAGATGGAATGAGCAGTTCTTC
TRBJ2-1,TRBV7-3,TRBD2,NA,CASSLTGLAGGYEYNEQFF,TGTGCCAGCAGCTTAACGGGGCTAGCGGGAGGCTACGAATACAATGAGCAGTTCTTC
TRBJ2-7,TRBV11-3,TRBD2,few,CASSLEASGPYEQYF,TGTGCCAGCAGCCTAGAGGCTAGCGGGCCCTACGAGCAGTACTTC
TRBJ2-6,TRBV5-4,TRBD2,NA,CASSPPGGDNVRTF,TGTGCCAGCAGCCCCCCCGGGGGGGACAACGTCCGGACTTTC
TRBJ2-7,TRBV7-2,NA,NA,CASSPTNTNRRKTYEQYF,TGTGCCAGCAGCCCTACGAATACGAACCGCCGAAAAACCTACGAGCAGTACTTC
TRBJ1-2,TRBV6-5,NA,NA,CASSPGTRGKNGYTF,TGTGCCAGCAGTCCCGGGACGAGGGGAAAAAATGGCTACACCTTC
TRBJ1-2,TRBV29-1,TRBD1,NA,CSAYKRDRGVGGYTF,TGCAGCGCATACAAGCGGGACAGGGGCGTCGGCGGCTACACCTTC
TRBJ1-1,TRBV7-2,NA,NA,CASSSGLLPNTEAFF,TGTGCCAGCAGCTCGGGACTCCTACCGAACACTGAAGCTTTCTTT
TRBJ2-1,TRBV12-3/TRBV12-4,TRBD2,few,CASSFGSSGSHEQFF,TGTGCCAGCAGTTTCGGTTCTAGCGGGAGCCATGAGCAGTTCTTC
TRBJ2-7,TRBV6-5,NA,few,CASSYTLGYEQYF,TGTGCCAGCAGTTATACACTTGGCTACGAGCAGTACTTC
TRBJ2-1,TRBV29-1,TRBD1,few,CRSVDNGQGWSEQFF,TGCAGATCCGTTGATAACGGACAGGGATGGAGTGAGCAGTTCTTC
TRBJ2-1,TRBV3-1,NA,NA,CASSQGTRRNEQFF,TGTGCCAGCAGCCAAGGGACTCGTCGTAATGAGCAGTTCTTC
TRBJ2-5,TRBV15,NA,NA,CATSSRGSGAQETQYF,TGTGCCACCAGCTCCCGTGGGTCGGGGGCCCAAGAGACCCAGTACTTC
TRBJ2-1,TRBV20-1,NA,NA,CSAPPGSNEQFF,TGCAGTGCCCCTCCGGGTTCCAATGAGCAGTTCTTC
TRBJ2-1,TRBV27,TRBD2,NA,CASSPSGTSRYNEQFF,TGTGCCAGCAGTCCTAGCGGGACTAGCAGATACAATGAGCAGTTCTTC
TRBJ1-2,TRBV28,NA,NA,CASSLADSGYTF,TGTGCCAGCAGTTTGGCAGACTCTGGCTACACCTTC
TRBJ2-5,TRBV5-1,TRBD1,NA,CASSFQQGSVRETQYF,TGCGCCAGCAGTTTTCAACAGGGGTCGGTCAGGGAGACCCAGTACTTC